These 18 T cell receptor beta chains were sequenced from one sample in a study of blood T cell repertoires in COVID-19. Here immunoSEQ multiplex PCR was the method, and the copy in TCRdb shows in-frame clones only, minus some. This table holds some 48,000 clones, about four fifths found once. What was sequenced was peripheral blood. Every receptor here comes from a human donor in a cohort sampled during active COVID-19.

The chain's CDR3 is CASSPQSGREQFF. In DNA, the CDR3 is TGTGCCAGCAGCCCTCAATCGGGTAGGGAGCAGTTCTTC. The J gene is TRBJ2-1, the V gene TRBV13; D call uncertain. Trimming took off 5 bases at V and 10 bases at J, with 15 bases between the two ends. The CDR3 runs 13 residues. Germline values: CDR1 PRHDT, CDR2 FYEKMQ (reference sequence).

The rearrangement joins TRBV20-1 to TRBJ1-4; D unclear. Germline lookup yields CDR1 DFQATT and CDR2 SNEGSKA (reference sequence). The CDR3 contains 11 residues. Trimming removed 3 bases from V and 8 bases from J, with 7 bases in between. This chain's CDR3 is CSASVQEKLFF. The CDR3 nucleotides are TGCAGTGCTAGTGTACAGGAAAAACTGTTTTTT.

The CDR3 spells CASSRWTGTRENEQFF. The CDR3 DNA reads as TGTGCCAGCAGTCGCTGGACCGGGACTAGGGAAAATGAGCAGTTCTTC. V usage is TRBV7-9 and J usage is TRBJ2-1; 8 nucleotides line up with TRBD2. The J segment lost 7 bases and the V segment lost 6 bases, leaving 14 bases of the junction unmatched. Germline CDR1 reads SEHNR; CDR2 reads FQNEAQ (reference sequence). The CDR3 runs to 16 residues. The variable domain in full, completed from reference TRBV7-9 and TRBJ2-1, reads DTGVSQNPRHKITKRGQNVTFRCDPISEHNRLYWYRQTLGQGPEFLTYFQNEAQLEKSRLLSDRFSAERPKGSFSTLEIQRTEQGDSAMYLCASSRWTGTRENEQFFGPGTRLTVL.

The chain carries TRBV5-1 and TRBJ1-6; D is uncertain. The CDR3 extends over 14 amino acids. V was shortened by 1 base and J by 9 bases, with 11 bases between the two germline ends. CDR1 and CDR2 from the germline V gene are SGHRS and YFSETQ. The CDR3 is CASSLQGVSSPLHF. The CDR3 nucleotides read TGCGCCAGCAGCTTGCAAGGAGTAAGTTCACCCCTCCACTTT.

This chain uses TRBV2 with TRBJ2-1; 12 bases match TRBD2. This CDR3 region has 15 residues. V shed 6 bases and J 7 bases; nucleotides not matched to a gene: 7. The V gene's germline CDR1 is SNHLY and CDR2 FYNNEI. The DNA for the CDR3 is TGTGCCAGCAGGCCTAGCGGGGGGGCCCGGAATGAGCAGTTCTTC. As protein: CASRPSGGARNEQFF. The full variable domain, completed using reference TRBV2 and TRBJ2-1, is EPEVTQTPSHQVTQMGQEVILRCVPISNHLYFYWYRQILGQKVEFLVSFYNNEISEKSEIFDDQFSVERPDGSNFTLKIRSTKLEDSAMYFCASRPSGGARNEQFFGPGTRLTVL.

The chain joins TRBV18 to TRBJ1-3; D is possibly TRBD1 (5 bases). CDR1 and CDR2 (germline): KGHSH, LQKENI. CDR3 length equals 14 residues. V gave up 3 bases and J gave up 4 bases, with 10 bases separating them. The CDR3: CASSPGTAGNTIYF. The CDR3 DNA reads as TGTGCCAGCTCACCTGGGACTGCCGGAAACACCATATATTTT.

The gene calls are TRBV7-9 and TRBJ1-2, with D maybe TRBD1 (5 bases). V was pared by 2 bases and J by 2 bases, with 9 bases between. The germline V gene has CDR1 SEHNR and CDR2 FQNEAQ (reference sequence). The CDR3 consists of 14 residues. The CDR3 nucleotides read TGTGCCAGCAGCTTACCGGGGGGGAACTATGGCTACACCTTC. The encoded protein is CASSLPGGNYGYTF.

The J gene is TRBJ2-7, the V gene TRBV11-2, with D maybe TRBD2 (6 bases). The germline gives CDR1 SGHAT, CDR2 FQNNGV. The CDR3 has 15 amino acids. V was clipped by 1 base and J by 2 bases, with 12 bases between them. The CDR3 reads CASSLVPGGTYEQYF. CDR3 sequence (DNA): TGTGCCAGCAGCTTAGTCCCCGGGGGAACCTACGAGCAGTACTTC.

This chain connects TRBV27 to TRBJ1-5, with D tentatively TRBD1 (5 bases). The V and J ends lost 0 bases and 6 bases respectively, with 18 bases between them. From germline, CDR1 is MNHEY and CDR2 SMNVEV (reference sequence). CDR3 size: 17 residues. CDR3 residues: CASSLSGGAPSGQPQHF. CDR3 in DNA: TGTGCCAGCAGTTTATCAGGCGGGGCGCCTTCAGGTCAGCCCCAGCATTTT.

J is TRBJ2-3 and V is TRBV4-1; 9 nucleotides match TRBD2. The CDR3 has 16 amino acids. J lost 0 bases, V lost 4 bases, and 5 bases had no gene match. Germline values: CDR1 MGHRA, CDR2 YSYEKL. CDR3 DNA sequence: TGCGCCAGCAGCCGGGGCGGGGGGGCTAGCACAGATACGCAGTATTTT. It encodes CASSRGGGASTDTQYF.

This chain uses TRBV27 with TRBJ2-1, with TRBD1 as a possible D gene (5 bases). Germline V gene lookup returns CDR1 MNHEY and CDR2 SMNVEV (reference sequence). Deletions cut 5 bases from V and 0 bases from J, with 11 bases between. There are 15 residues in the CDR3. CDR3 in amino acids: CASSPRQSSYNEQFF. The CDR3 DNA is TGTGCCAGCAGTCCGCGACAGAGCTCCTACAATGAGCAGTTCTTC.

This clone has a handful of counts. The CDR3 region is CASSRLAGDPGELFF. The CDR3 nucleotides read TGTGCCAGCAGCCGACTAGCGGGGGATCCCGGGGAGCTGTTTTTT. The chain employs TRBV13 and TRBJ2-2; 12 bases map to TRBD2. Looked up from germline, CDR1 is PRHDT and CDR2 is FYEKMQ (reference sequence). There are 15 residues in the CDR3. Trimming removed 5 bases from V and 6 bases from J; junction bases left unmatched: 4.

This chain joins TRBV29-1 and TRBJ2-2; possible D gene TRBD1, 8 bases. Germline CDR1 reads SQVTM; CDR2 reads ANQGSEA. The CDR3 has 15 amino acids. Between the trimmed V and J ends, which lost 0 bases and 9 bases, there was a span of 17 bases. The CDR3, as DNA: TGCAGCGTTGAAGATCCGTACAGGGGGGGACGGGAGCTGTTTTTT. As protein: CSVEDPYRGGRELFF.

CDR3 coding DNA: TGTGCCAGTGAGGGGGGGGGTTCAACAGATACGCAGTATTTT. Translation gives CASEGGGSTDTQYF. The chain has TRBV19 and TRBJ2-3; D might be TRBD2 (7 bases). CDR1 and CDR2 from the germline V gene are LNHDA and SQIVND (reference sequence). Trimming took off 8 bases at V and 3 bases at J, with 15 bases between the two ends. The CDR3 is made up of 14 amino acids. The full variable domain, completed using reference TRBV19 and TRBJ2-3, is DGGITQSPKYLFRKEGQNVTLSCEQNLNHDAMYWYRQDPGQGLRLIYYSQIVNDFQKGDIAEGYSVSREKKESFPLTVTSAQKNPTAFYLCASEGGGSTDTQYFGPGTRLTVL.

This chain links TRBV6-5 with TRBJ2-4; TRBD2 matches at 12 bases. Germline V gene sequence: CDR1 MNHEY, CDR2 SVGAGI. CDR3 size: 15 residues. V shed 4 bases and J 4 bases; nucleotides not matched to a gene: 2. The CDR3 DNA is TGTGCCAGCAGTTCGACTAGCGGGGGAAAAAACATTCAGTACTTC. This gives the protein CASSSTSGGKNIQYF.

The chain uses TRBV9 and TRBJ2-1, with TRBD1 as a possible D gene (5 bases). Germline CDR1 and CDR2: SGDLS and YYNGEE. The CDR3 extends over 15 amino acids. Trimming cost V 0 bases and J 5 bases, with 12 bases left between them. The CDR3 protein is CASSVDRTHHNEQFF. CDR3 nucleotides: TGTGCCAGCAGCGTAGACAGGACCCACCACAATGAGCAGTTCTTC.

The chain employs TRBV7-9 and TRBJ2-3; TRBD1 matches 7 bases. The junction had 8 bases not matched to a gene; V was cut back by 6 bases and J by 14 bases. The germline CDR1 and CDR2 sequences are SEHNR and FQNEAQ (reference sequence). The length of the CDR3 is 11 residues. DNA of the CDR3: TGTGCCAGCAGGATTACAGGGGATTGGTATTTT. It yields the protein CASRITGDWYF.

The rearrangement joins TRBV5-6 to TRBJ2-3; D not certain. This CDR3 region has 14 residues. The ends were cut back, 0 bases at V and 6 bases at J, with 11 bases in the middle. Germline assignment: CDR1 SGHDT and CDR2 YYEEEE. The CDR3 reads CASSLASPADTQYF. CDR3 nucleotide sequence: TGTGCCAGCAGCTTGGCCTCCCCAGCGGATACGCAGTATTTT.